Listed here are 3 T cell receptor beta chains from one sample, sequenced in a study of blood T cells in healthy people across ages. Combining a sample-barcoded 5' primer with a J-beta primer mix, a second PCR ran for about 7 to 11 cycles. One entry per CDR3 protein results from TCRdb running MiXCR on the 5' RACE reads. The profile shows approximately 810,000 distinct CDR3 sequences, under 35% of them singletons. The specimen was blood. The origin of the receptors is a woman of 80 years or more in good health.

This clonotype has at least ten counts. The rearrangement links TRBV4-3 to TRBJ2-1; the D is unclear. This CDR3 comprises 17 residues. Germline V lookup: CDR1 LGHNA, CDR2 YSLEER. Trimming cost V 2 bases and J 0 bases, with 14 bases left between them. The CDR3 region has the DNA TGCGCCAGCAGCCAACGGTTGAACGACCACTCCTACAATGAGCAGTTCTTC. The encoded protein is CASSQRLNDHSYNEQFF.

Notes on this clonotype: A much larger clonotype is one base distant, so this may be a read error. The chain recombines TRBV5-1 with TRBJ2-7; D unclear. With 0 bases removed from V and 7 bases from J, the gap between germline ends came to 11 bases. The CDR3 is 13 residues long. Germline V CDR1 and CDR2: SGHRS, YFSETQ. The CDR3 is CASSLEGSNEQYF. CDR3 in DNA: TGCGCCAGCAGCTTGGAGGGATCGAATGAGCAGTACTTC.

The sample holds a few counts of this clonotype. The chain recombines TRBV10-3 with TRBJ2-7; a possible D gene is TRBD2 (5 bases). CDR1 is ENHRY and CDR2 is SYGVKD in the germline V gene. This CDR3 spans 14 amino acids. V was shortened by 3 bases and J by 2 bases, with 11 bases between the two germline ends. CDR3 sequence: CAISDPARAYEQYF. CDR3 DNA: TGTGCCATCAGTGACCCCGCGAGGGCCTACGAGCAGTACTTC.